These 21 T cell receptor beta chains were sequenced from one sample in a study of blood T cell repertoires in COVID-19. The repertoire was sequenced with immunoSEQ multiplex PCR; TCRdb's copy has only in-frame clones and lacks some. The table shows some 280,000 clones, with 70% to 90% occurring only once. The sample taken for sequencing was peripheral blood. The receptor source for this set is a woman aged 50 to 65 with active or convalescent COVID-19.

This sequence joins TRBV10-3 and TRBJ1-2, with 7 bases matching TRBD1. The ends lost 10 bases at V and 7 bases at J; junction bases unmatched: 9. The CDR3 consists of 12 residues. CDR1 is ENHRY, CDR2 SYGVKD, per germline. CDR3 bases: TGTGCCAGAGACAGGGTCGGAGGTGGCTACACCTTC. This codes for CARDRVGGGYTF.

The chain uses TRBV7-2 and TRBJ1-1; the D gene is possibly TRBD1 (6 bases). This CDR3 has 14 residues. Trimming pared 4 bases from V and 4 bases from J, leaving 13 bases between. Looked up from germline, CDR1 is SGHTA and CDR2 is FQGNSA. The CDR3 protein is CASSYYRDGTEAFF. The CDR3 bases are TGTGCCAGCAGCTACTACAGGGATGGCACTGAAGCTTTCTTT.

V usage is TRBV3-1 (or the pseudogene TRBV3-2) and J usage is TRBJ2-5; TRBD2 is a possible D gene (6 bases). Trimming took off 0 bases at V and 2 bases at J, with 16 bases between the two ends. Germline V gene lookup returns CDR1 LGHDT and CDR2 YNNKEL (reference sequence). The CDR3 is 17 amino acids. Written as DNA, the CDR3 is TGTGCCAGCAGCCAAGATAGGAGGGAGAGTTGGCAAGAGACCCAGTACTTC. It specifies CASSQDRRESWQETQYF.

This rearrangement joins TRBV28 to TRBJ2-5; no definite D call. CDR1 and CDR2 (germline): MDHEN, SYDVKM. This CDR3 spans 13 amino acids. The V gene lost 2 bases and the J gene lost 5 bases, with 9 bases spanning the gap. CDR3 residues: CASSLPPGETQYF. Written as DNA, the CDR3 is TGTGCCAGCAGTTTACCCCCCGGGGAGACCCAGTACTTC.

This clone has only a few counts. The chain is built from TRBV27 and TRBJ1-4; 7 bases fit TRBD1. J lost 3 bases, V lost 2 bases, and 3 bases had no gene match. This CDR3 comprises 15 residues. Per germline, CDR1 MNHEY and CDR2 SMNVEV (reference sequence). This CDR3 reads CASSLGTASNEKLFF. The CDR3 DNA reads TGTGCCAGCAGTTTAGGGACAGCGTCTAATGAAAAACTGTTTTTT.

The rearrangement links TRBV5-5 to TRBJ1-1, with D possibly TRBD1 on 5 matching bases. The germline V gene has CDR1 SGHKS and CDR2 YYEKEE (reference sequence). The CDR3 contains 13 residues. Trimming shortened V by 5 bases and J by 5 bases, and 13 bases separated the two germline ends. CDR3 sequence: CASSSTGGTEAFF. The DNA of the CDR3 is TGTGCCAGCAGTTCAACAGGCGGAACTGAAGCTTTCTTT. The full variable domain, rest sourced from reference TRBV5-5 and TRBJ1-1, is DAGVTQSPTHLIKTRGQQVTLRCSPISGHKSVSWYQQVLGQGPQFIFQYYEKEERGRGNFPDRFSARQFPNYSSELNVNALLLGDSALYLCASSSTGGTEAFFGQGTRLTVV.

This clone was recorded once. The J gene is TRBJ1-2, the V gene TRBV6-5; 7 nucleotides align to TRBD1. Germline trimming cut 8 bases from V and 4 bases from J; bases unmatched to any gene: 10. Germline CDR1 is MNHEY and CDR2 is SVGAGI. This CDR3 contains 14 residues. The CDR3 nucleotides are TGTGCCAGCCGAAGGGACAGCGCATCCTATGGCTACACCTTC. It specifies CASRRDSASYGYTF.

This clone was counted a few times. The chain links TRBV18 to TRBJ2-2; TRBD2 matches at 11 bases. Trimming removed 2 bases from V and 1 base from J; junction bases left unmatched: 3. This CDR3 is built from 17 residues. The V gene's germline CDR1 is KGHSH and CDR2 LQKENI. In DNA form, the CDR3 reads TGTGCCAGCTCACCATTACTAGCGGGAGAGAACACCGGGGAGCTGTTTTTT. As protein: CASSPLLAGENTGELFF. Looking up the rest from reference TRBV18 and TRBJ2-2 gives the full variable domain: NAGVMQNPRHLVRRRGQEARLRCSPMKGHSHVYWYRQLPEEGLKFMVYLQKENIIDESGMPKERFSAEFPKEGPSILRIQQVVRGDSAAYFCASSPLLAGENTGELFFGEGSRLTVL.

This sequence joins TRBV4-2 and TRBJ1-2; D call uncertain. Germline lookup yields CDR1 LGHNA and CDR2 YNFKEQ. The length of the CDR3 is 14 residues. With 1 base removed from V and 7 bases from J, the gap between germline ends came to 13 bases. The CDR3 DNA sequence: TGTGCCAGCAGCCAAGGACGGGTCGTAGGTGGCTACACCTTC. It encodes CASSQGRVVGGYTF.

V gene TRBV5-4 combines with J gene TRBJ2-5; 8 bases fit TRBD1. The CDR3 runs 13 residues. V lost 4 bases and J lost 10; bases outside the gene matches: 9. Germline CDR1 is SGHNT and CDR2 is YYREEE (reference sequence). The DNA for the CDR3 is TGTGCCAGCAGCGCTGCGGACAGGGTTGTCCAGTACTTC. Protein sequence: CASSAADRVVQYF.

The chain carries TRBV19 and TRBJ1-2; a weak D match, TRBD1 (6 bases). The CDR3 has 14 residues. Germline values: CDR1 LNHDA, CDR2 SQIVND (reference sequence). With 7 bases removed from V and 2 bases from J, the gap between germline ends came to 14 bases. The CDR3 spells CASTPSTGNYGYTF. Here the CDR3 DNA reads TGTGCCAGTACTCCGTCGACAGGAAACTATGGCTACACCTTC.

This clone has only a few counts. The V and J genes are TRBV7-9 and TRBJ1-1, with 7 bases lining up with TRBD1. There are 14 residues in the CDR3. Germline trimming cut 1 base from V and 8 bases from J; bases unmatched to any gene: 7. Germline loops: CDR1 SEHNR, CDR2 FQNEAQ (reference sequence). CDR3 DNA sequence: TGTGCCAGCAGCTTAGTAATGGCAGGGGGAGAAGCTTTCTTT. This encodes CASSLVMAGGEAFF.

The chain joins TRBV18 to TRBJ1-1, with D hard to call. Germline loops: CDR1 KGHSH, CDR2 LQKENI. V was trimmed by 3 bases and J by 6 bases, leaving 8 bases between them. CDR3 length equals 12 residues. The CDR3 region is CASSPASSEAFF. CDR3 bases: TGTGCCAGCTCACCTGCGTCCTCTGAAGCTTTCTTT.

This clone was detected once. J is TRBJ1-5 and V is TRBV19; 7 bases fit TRBD1. Unmatched junction bases numbered 4, after V lost 7 bases and J lost 4 bases. Per the germline V gene, CDR1 is LNHDA and CDR2 is SQIVND (reference sequence). The CDR3 sequence is 13 residues long. The CDR3 sequence is CASIGTENQPQHF. As DNA, the CDR3 is TGTGCCAGTATCGGGACAGAGAATCAGCCCCAGCATTTT.

The chain carries TRBV27 and TRBJ1-2; D call uncertain. V shed 10 bases and J shed 5 bases, with 14 bases lying between them. Germline loops: CDR1 MNHEY, CDR2 SMNVEV (reference sequence). The CDR3 is made up of 12 amino acids. Written as DNA, the CDR3 is TGTGCCACCAGGACGGGAGATTATGGCTACACCTTC. It codes for CATRTGDYGYTF.

The V gene is TRBV5-1, the J gene TRBJ2-7, with 7 nucleotides matching TRBD1. CDR1 and CDR2 from the germline V gene are SGHRS and YFSETQ. The J segment lost 3 bases and the V segment lost 0 bases, leaving 6 bases of the junction unmatched. This CDR3 contains 15 residues. CDR3 region: CASSLASRTGYEQYF. In DNA, the CDR3 is TGCGCCAGCAGCTTGGCCAGTAGGACAGGCTACGAGCAGTACTTC.

The chain recombines TRBV4-2 with TRBJ2-5; 9 bases match TRBD2. Germline V gene data show CDR1 as LGHNA and CDR2 as YNFKEQ. V shed 3 bases, J shed 5 bases, and the junction held 7 bases outside the gene matches. The CDR3 totals 15 residues. CDR3 loop: CASSQAPTSGETQYF. CDR3 coding DNA: TGTGCCAGCAGCCAGGCCCCCACTAGCGGGGAGACCCAGTACTTC.

This rearrangement joins TRBV19 to TRBJ2-1, with 11 bases identical to TRBD2. There are 16 residues in the CDR3. Germline CDR1 is LNHDA and CDR2 is SQIVND (reference sequence). Trimming removed 6 bases from V and 4 bases from J; junction bases left unmatched: 8. The CDR3 sequence is CASSTSGSGGYNEQFF. The CDR3 nucleotides read TGTGCCAGTAGCACTAGCGGGAGCGGGGGTTACAATGAGCAGTTCTTC.

The chain uses TRBV28 and TRBJ2-7; TRBD1 is a possible D gene (5 bases). Germline CDR1 reads MDHEN; CDR2 reads SYDVKM. The CDR3 contains 14 residues. The germline V and J ends were trimmed by 2 bases and 2 bases, with 10 bases remaining between them. The CDR3 loop reads CASSLGAGPYEQYF. DNA for the CDR3: TGTGCCAGCAGTTTAGGGGCAGGGCCCTACGAGCAGTACTTC.

The V call is TRBV6-5, the J call TRBJ2-7; 7 bases match TRBD1. CDR3 length equals 16 residues. Germline CDR1 and CDR2: MNHEY and SVGAGI. Trimming cost V 4 bases and J 6 bases; bases outside gene matches: 15. CDR3 sequence (DNA): TGTGCCAGCAGTTTGACGACCGGGACAGCGAGGGGCGAGCAGTACTTC. It specifies CASSLTTGTARGEQYF.

V and J are TRBV6-1 and TRBJ2-3, with 7 bases fitting TRBD2. Trimming at V came to 3 bases and at J to 0 bases, leaving 6 bases not matched to a gene. The germline CDR1 and CDR2 sequences are MNHNS and SASEGT. CDR3 size: 16 residues. The CDR3 is CASSDWASGSTDTQYF. The CDR3 nucleotides are TGTGCCAGCAGTGATTGGGCTAGCGGTAGCACAGATACGCAGTATTTT.